The present entry profiles one T cell receptor beta chain with its context. Authors' data handling: Counts of nucleated cells, estimated from reference gene primer amplification, were obtained. The protocol was immunoSEQ multiplex PCR, while the TCRdb copy is restricted to in-frame clones and leaves out a portion. That table supplies the V and J calls and clone size; D and trimming were determined from the DNA. The table includes some 270,000 clones, roughly 87% detected once. This specimen belongs to a study of blood T cell repertoires in COVID-19. As for the study in general: Spain, Italy and the United States supplied samples that represented acute and convalescent COVID-19.

Germline trimming cut 1 base from V and 2 bases from J; bases unmatched to any gene: 12. Germline V gene data show CDR1 as SGHAT and CDR2 as FQNNGV. This CDR3 region has 19 residues. The J gene is TRBJ2-2, the V gene TRBV11-2; 8 nucleotides line up with TRBD2. The specimen sequenced was peripheral blood. The TCR comes from a woman aged 40 to 55 who had recovered from COVID-19. The CDR3 DNA reads as TGTGCCAGCAGCTTAGCGGGAGGGCCGGCTTCGGTAAACACCGGGGAGCTGTTTTTT. Protein: CASSLAGGPASVNTGELFF.